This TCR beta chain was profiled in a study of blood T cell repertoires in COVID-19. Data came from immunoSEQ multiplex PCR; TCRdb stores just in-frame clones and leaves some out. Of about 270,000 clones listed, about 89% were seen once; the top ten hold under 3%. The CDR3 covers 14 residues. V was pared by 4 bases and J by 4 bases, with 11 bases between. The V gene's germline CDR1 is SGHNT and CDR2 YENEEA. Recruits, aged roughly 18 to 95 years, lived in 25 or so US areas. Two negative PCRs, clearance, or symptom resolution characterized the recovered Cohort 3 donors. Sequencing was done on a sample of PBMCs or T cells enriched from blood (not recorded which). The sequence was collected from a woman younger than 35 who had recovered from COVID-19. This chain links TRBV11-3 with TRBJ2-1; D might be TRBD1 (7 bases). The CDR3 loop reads CASSSRDRYNEQFF. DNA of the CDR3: TGTGCCAGCAGCTCGCGGGACAGATACAATGAGCAGTTCTTC. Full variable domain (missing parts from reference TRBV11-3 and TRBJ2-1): EAGVVQSPRYKIIEKKQPVAFWCNPISGHNTLYWYLQNLGQGPELLIRYENEEAVDDSQLPKDRFSAERLKGVDSTLKIQPAELGDSAVYLCASSSRDRYNEQFFGPGTRLTVL.